A single sample is the source of the 26 T cell receptor beta chains below, sequenced in a study of human T cells and chemical hapten exposure. Regarding time point: healthy volunteer bleed at 2 weeks. Total RNA was isolated from unfractionated whole blood. TCRdb passed the RACE reads through MiXCR, listing each CDR3 protein once. The sample has over 100,000 distinct CDR3 sequences, approximately 9.1% seen once. Material for sequencing was whole blood. These receptors all come from a male donor in good health. Some clones in this sample may be carry-over from other donors' samples.

This clonotype was detected only a few times. This rearrangement joins TRBV29-1 to TRBJ2-2; D gene uncertain. The germline gives CDR1 SQVTM, CDR2 ANQGSEA. CDR3 length: 12 residues. V was clipped by 6 bases and J by 5 bases, with 10 bases between them. The CDR3 DNA follows: TGCAGCGTGAGGCAGGAGACCGGGGAGCTGTTTTTT. Protein product: CSVRQETGELFF.

This clonotype was found many times. V is TRBV7-9 and J is TRBJ2-7; TRBD1 agrees at 10 bases. V shed 3 bases and J 9 bases; nucleotides not matched to a gene: 8. Germline assignment: CDR1 SEHNR and CDR2 FQNEAQ (reference sequence). The CDR3 runs to 14 residues. The CDR3 sequence is CASSLGDRGARQYF. The DNA of the CDR3 is TGTGCCAGCAGCTTGGGGGACAGGGGAGCACGGCAGTACTTC.

The chain recombines TRBV20-1 with TRBJ2-2, with 7 bases identical to TRBD2. J lost 0 bases, V lost 3 bases, and 1 base had no gene match. Germline assignment: CDR1 DFQATT and CDR2 SNEGSKA (reference sequence). The CDR3 spans 14 residues. The CDR3 DNA follows: TGCAGTGCTAGGCGGGGGACGAACACCGGGGAGCTGTTTTTT. Its translation: CSARRGTNTGELFF.

This clonotype was counted ten times or more. The rearrangement links TRBV6-5 to TRBJ2-5, with TRBD1 as a possible D gene (5 bases). This CDR3 is built from 14 residues. V shed 2 bases and J shed 0 bases, with 7 bases lying between them. Germline values: CDR1 MNHEY, CDR2 SVGAGI. The CDR3 DNA follows: TGTGCCAGCAGTTACAGACAGTACCAAGAGACCCAGTACTTC. It is translated as CASSYRQYQETQYF.

A few counts support this clonotype. The chain combines TRBV4-1 with TRBJ1-4; D gene ambiguous. The length of the CDR3 is 13 residues. Germline assignment: CDR1 MGHRA and CDR2 YSYEKL. Trimming took 0 bases from V and 8 from J, leaving 7 bases between them. CDR3 amino acids: CASSQDEVEKLFF. DNA of the CDR3: TGCGCCAGCAGCCAAGATGAGGTGGAAAAACTGTTTTTT.

The V call is TRBV11-2, the J call TRBJ2-7, with a weak D call TRBD1 (7 bases). V shed 5 bases and J shed 4 bases, with 12 bases lying between them. The V gene's germline CDR1 is SGHAT and CDR2 FQNNGV. This CDR3 has 13 residues. CDR3 in amino acids: CASSGGTAYEQYF. In DNA form, the CDR3 reads TGTGCCAGCAGCGGCGGGACAGCATACGAGCAGTACTTC.

This clonotype came up many times. This chain joins TRBV7-2 and TRBJ2-4; 11 nucleotides match TRBD1. This CDR3 is built from 15 residues. J gave up 8 bases and V 4 bases, and 7 bases lay outside the gene matches. Germline loops: CDR1 SGHTA, CDR2 FQGNSA. Here the CDR3 reads CASSSGQGALDIQYF. CDR3 DNA sequence: TGTGCCAGCAGCTCTGGACAGGGGGCGTTGGACATTCAGTACTTC.

The J gene is TRBJ1-5, the V gene TRBV9; the match to TRBD1 covers 10 bases. J lost 7 bases, V lost 3 bases, and 4 bases had no gene match. The CDR3 totals 14 residues. Per germline, CDR1 SGDLS and CDR2 YYNGEE. DNA for the CDR3: TGTGCCAGCAGCGAGAGGGACAGGGGCCAGCCCCAGCATTTT. It translates to CASSERDRGQPQHF. Full variable domain (remainder filled in from reference TRBV9 and TRBJ1-5): DSGVTQTPKHLITATGQRVTLRCSPRSGDLSVYWYQQSLDQGLQFLIQYYNGEERAKGNILERFSAQQFPDLHSELNLSSLELGDSALYFCASSERDRGQPQHFGDGTRLSIL.

This clonotype was counted many times. The rearrangement links TRBV4-3 to TRBJ2-3; D might be TRBD1 (7 bases). The CDR3 contains 17 residues. Between the trimmed V and J ends, which lost 0 bases and 2 bases, there was a span of 15 bases. CDR1 and CDR2 from the germline V gene are LGHNA and YSLEER. In DNA, the CDR3 is TGCGCCAGCAGCCAAGAGGGACAGTGGGGGGACACAGATACGCAGTATTTT. Protein product: CASSQEGQWGDTDTQYF.

This clonotype was counted at least ten times. The chain has TRBV7-9 and TRBJ1-5, with no clear D. Germline loops: CDR1 SEHNR, CDR2 FQNEAQ (reference sequence). This CDR3 is 15 amino acids long. V was clipped by 4 bases and J by 1 base, with 11 bases between them. CDR3 protein: CASSSELGSNQPQHF. The DNA for the CDR3 is TGTGCCAGCAGCTCGGAATTGGGGAGCAATCAGCCCCAGCATTTT. Complete variable domain (other parts from reference TRBV7-9 and TRBJ1-5): DTGVSQNPRHKITKRGQNVTFRCDPISEHNRLYWYRQTLGQGPEFLTYFQNEAQLEKSRLLSDRFSAERPKGSFSTLEIQRTEQGDSAMYLCASSSELGSNQPQHFGDGTRLSIL.

The chain links TRBV6-5 to TRBJ2-7; no clear D. CDR3 size: 13 residues. The V gene's germline CDR1 is MNHEY and CDR2 SVGAGI. V lost 0 bases, J lost 6 bases, and 9 bases lay in between. The DNA for the CDR3 is TGTGCCAGCAGTTACTCAGAGGTGGGCGAGCAGTACTTC. It translates to CASSYSEVGEQYF.

This rearrangement joins TRBV27 to TRBJ2-1; 11 nucleotides match TRBD2. Per the germline V gene, CDR1 is MNHEY and CDR2 is SMNVEV (reference sequence). The trim removed 4 bases at V and 0 bases at J, leaving 5 bases unmatched. The length of the CDR3 is 17 residues. CDR3 sequence: CASSSYGTSGSYNEQFF. The CDR3 DNA follows: TGTGCCAGCAGTTCATACGGGACTAGCGGCTCCTACAATGAGCAGTTCTTC.

Only a few counts were recorded for this clonotype. This chain uses TRBV7-6 with TRBJ1-6, with 8 bases that match TRBD1. CDR3 length: 14 residues. Germline values: CDR1 SGHVS, CDR2 FNYEAQ. Trimming removed 2 bases from V and 10 bases from J; junction bases left unmatched: 4. The CDR3 here is CASSLLGQGSPLHF. In DNA, the CDR3 is TGTGCCAGCAGCTTACTAGGACAGGGCTCACCCCTCCACTTT.

The chain carries TRBV12-5 and TRBJ2-1, with unresolved D. The ends were cut back, 4 bases at V and 7 bases at J, with 14 bases in the middle. This CDR3 has 14 amino acids. Per the germline V gene, CDR1 is LGHNT and CDR2 is FRNRAP. CDR3 DNA sequence: TGTGCTAGTGGTTCCCCGGCTGGACCTAATGAGCAGTTCTTC. It encodes CASGSPAGPNEQFF.

The table lists this clonotype with a few counts. The chain has TRBV7-9 and TRBJ2-3; 7 positions match TRBD2. There are 15 residues in the CDR3. Germline lookup yields CDR1 SEHNR and CDR2 FQNEAQ (reference sequence). Trimming at V came to 1 base and at J to 2 bases, leaving 3 bases not matched to a gene. The CDR3 DNA sequence: TGTGCCAGCAGCTTAGATGGGGACTACACAGATACGCAGTATTTT. Translation: CASSLDGDYTDTQYF. Full variable domain (outside the CDR3, taken from reference TRBV7-9 and TRBJ2-3): DTGVSQNPRHKITKRGQNVTFRCDPISEHNRLYWYRQTLGQGPEFLTYFQNEAQLEKSRLLSDRFSAERPKGSFSTLEIQRTEQGDSAMYLCASSLDGDYTDTQYFGPGTRLTVL.

This clonotype appeared many times. This chain links TRBV5-5 with TRBJ2-3, with D tentatively TRBD2 (6 bases). Germline CDR1 and CDR2: SGHKS and YYEKEE (reference sequence). CDR3 length equals 15 residues. Between the trimmed V and J ends, which lost 2 bases and 1 base, there was a span of 11 bases. For the CDR3, the DNA is TGTGCCAGCAGCTTAGTCCCGGGGGGCACAGATACGCAGTATTTT. It codes for CASSLVPGGTDTQYF.

Only a few counts were recorded for this clonotype. The V call is TRBV20-1, the J call TRBJ2-1; D tentatively fits TRBD1 or TRBD2 (5 bases each). This CDR3 has 14 residues. The V and J ends lost 0 bases and 6 bases respectively, with 12 bases between them. Germline-derived CDR1 and CDR2 are DFQATT and SNEGSKA (reference sequence). Here the CDR3 DNA reads TGCAGTGCTAGAGATACGGGGCAGGGCAATGAGCAGTTCTTC. It yields the protein CSARDTGQGNEQFF.

This clonotype was counted at least ten times. The chain uses TRBV6-1 and TRBJ1-5; TRBD1 aligns across 10 bases. J was trimmed by 6 bases and V by 8 bases; bases with no gene match: 13. This CDR3 spans 16 amino acids. CDR1 and CDR2 from the germline V gene are MNHNS and SASEGT. The CDR3 here is CASVSTGGEWSQPQHF. The DNA of the CDR3 is TGTGCCAGCGTTTCGACAGGGGGCGAGTGGAGTCAGCCCCAGCATTTT.

Only a few counts were recorded for this clonotype. This chain uses TRBV6-5 with TRBJ1-2; maybe TRBD1 (5 bases). The CDR3 length is 15 residues. The ends were cut back, 2 bases at V and 2 bases at J, with 12 bases in the middle. Germline-derived CDR1 and CDR2 are MNHEY and SVGAGI. The CDR3 DNA reads as TGTGCCAGCAGTTACAGCCGGGGCTTGAACTATGGCTACACCTTC. Protein product: CASSYSRGLNYGYTF.

The V and J genes are TRBV12-5 and TRBJ2-1; 9 nucleotides line up with TRBD2. From germline, CDR1 is LGHNT and CDR2 FRNRAP. V shed 6 bases and J 8 bases; nucleotides not matched to a gene: 11. CDR3 size: 15 residues. CDR3 in amino acids: CASGPGGRAPDEQFF. CDR3 in DNA: TGTGCTAGTGGCCCGGGCGGGAGGGCCCCCGATGAGCAGTTCTTC.

This rearrangement joins TRBV5-1 to TRBJ2-6, with 7 bases that match TRBD1. Trimming cost V 8 bases and J 9 bases; bases outside gene matches: 11. The CDR3 is 14 residues long. CDR1 and CDR2 (germline): SGHRS, YFSETQ. Here the CDR3 DNA reads TGCGCCAGTAACACCGGGACAGCGGACAACGTCCTGACTTTC. The encoded protein is CASNTGTADNVLTF.

This sequence joins TRBV6-5 and TRBJ2-3; 12 bases are a match to TRBD2. Germline V gene sequence: CDR1 MNHEY, CDR2 SVGAGI. V shed 4 bases and J 1 base; nucleotides not matched to a gene: 0. This CDR3 contains 15 residues. The CDR3 DNA is TGTGCCAGCAGTTCTAGCGGGGGGGGCACAGATACGCAGTATTTT. This translates into CASSSSGGGTDTQYF.

J is TRBJ2-3 and V is TRBV5-1; 10 nucleotides align to TRBD2. Trimming cost V 4 bases and J 4 bases; bases outside gene matches: 12. The CDR3 extends over 17 amino acids. Germline CDR1 reads SGHRS; CDR2 reads YFSETQ. CDR3 DNA: TGCGCCAGCAGCGCCCTTCTAGCGGGAGATCGCTCAGATACGCAGTATTTT. This sequence encodes CASSALLAGDRSDTQYF.

This clonotype has a handful of counts. The chain employs TRBV20-1 and TRBJ2-7; 10 bases fit TRBD1. V gave up 5 bases and J gave up 3 bases; unmatched junction bases: 4. The CDR3 extends over 13 amino acids. Germline V CDR1 and CDR2: DFQATT, SNEGSKA (reference sequence). The CDR3 DNA is TGCAGTGCTGCGGGACAGGGGAACTACGAGCAGTACTTC. It translates to CSAAGQGNYEQYF.

This clonotype was counted only a few times. The chain joins TRBV4-3 to TRBJ1-1; 9 positions agree with TRBD1. This CDR3 contains 16 residues. Trimming at V came to 7 bases and at J to 1 base, leaving 10 bases not matched to a gene. From germline, CDR1 is LGHNA and CDR2 YSLEER. As DNA, the CDR3 is TGCGCCAGCACCCTCACTAGGACAGGGGAGAACACTGAAGCTTTCTTT. The encoded protein is CASTLTRTGENTEAFF.

The CDR3 spells CASSLEARHGHGYTF. In DNA form, the CDR3 reads TGTGCCAGCAGCTTAGAGGCCCGGCACGGGCATGGCTACACCTTC. The chain recombines TRBV7-6 with TRBJ1-2; D ambiguous. Per the germline V gene, CDR1 is SGHVS and CDR2 is FNYEAQ. The CDR3 is 15 residues long. V lost 1 base, J lost 6 bases, and 15 bases lay in between. The whole variable domain, filled in from reference TRBV7-6 and TRBJ1-2, reads GAGVSQSPRYKVTKRGQDVALRCDPISGHVSLYWYRQALGQGPEFLTYFNYEAQQDKSGLPNDRFSAERPEGSISTLTIQRTEQRDSAMYRCASSLEARHGHGYTFGSGTRLTVV.